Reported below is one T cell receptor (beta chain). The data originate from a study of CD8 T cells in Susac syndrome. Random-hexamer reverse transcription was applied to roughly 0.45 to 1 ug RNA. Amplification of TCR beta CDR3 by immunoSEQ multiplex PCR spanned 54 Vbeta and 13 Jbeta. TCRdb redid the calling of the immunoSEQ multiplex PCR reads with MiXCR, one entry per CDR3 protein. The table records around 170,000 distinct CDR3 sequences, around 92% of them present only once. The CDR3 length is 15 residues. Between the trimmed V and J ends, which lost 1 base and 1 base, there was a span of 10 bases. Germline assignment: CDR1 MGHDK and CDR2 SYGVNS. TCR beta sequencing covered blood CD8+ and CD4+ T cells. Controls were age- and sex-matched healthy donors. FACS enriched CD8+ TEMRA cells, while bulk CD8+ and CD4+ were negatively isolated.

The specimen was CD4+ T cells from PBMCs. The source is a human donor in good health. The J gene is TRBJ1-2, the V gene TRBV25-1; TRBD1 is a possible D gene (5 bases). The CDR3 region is CASSELAGLNYGYTF. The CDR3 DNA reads TGTGCCAGCAGTGAATTGGCAGGGCTTAACTATGGCTACACCTTC.